This T cell receptor (beta chain) was recovered during a study of OX40 agonist ivuxolimab in advanced cancers. Study context: Dose-escalation cases comprised hepatocellular carcinoma, melanoma, renal cell or head and neck cancer. Mean age approximately 59 years, range about 23 to 80; nearly 85% male. Partial response was recorded in three patients: one hepatocellular carcinoma and two cutaneous melanoma cases.

From germline, CDR1 is SGHTA and CDR2 FQGNSA. This CDR3 is built from 15 residues. After removal of 4 bases from V and 2 bases from J, the junction contained 6 bases not matched to a gene. Here immunoSEQ multiplex PCR was the method, and the copy in TCRdb shows in-frame clones only, minus some. The repertoire holds under 140,000 clones, approximately 89% seen once, with 0.27% in the top ten. At cycle 4 day 1, cycle 7 day 1, and baseline, blood was sampled. The V call is TRBV7-2, the J call TRBJ2-7; 9 bases agree with TRBD2. The sequences come from CD4+ or CD8+ T cells sorted from blood, collected in a trial of the OX40 agonist ivuxolimab. The sequence derives from an adult with an advanced solid tumor such as melanoma, head and neck, liver or kidney cancer. CDR3 loop: CASSSVAGVAYEQYF. In DNA, the CDR3 is TGTGCCAGCAGCTCCGTAGCGGGAGTAGCCTACGAGCAGTACTTC.